This T cell receptor beta chain was profiled in a study of T cell responses to AZD1222 COVID-19 vaccine. The method was immunoSEQ multiplex PCR; TCRdb's version includes in-frame clones alone and lacks a portion of them. The data hold 100,000 to 150,000 clones, with 70% to 90% observed a single time. The origin of this receptor is an adult in good health. Specimen: peripheral blood, collected on day 0 of AZD1222 vaccination.

CDR3 sequence: CASSPGTGDQPQHF. CDR3 nucleotides: TGTGCCAGCAGCCCTGGGACAGGGGATCAGCCCCAGCATTTT. The chain couples TRBV3-1 (or the pseudogene TRBV3-2) to TRBJ1-5; 10 bases align to TRBD1. This CDR3 has 14 amino acids. Unmatched junction bases numbered 2, after V lost 4 bases and J lost 5 bases. Germline V CDR1 and CDR2: LGHDT, YNNKEL (reference sequence).